This T cell receptor (beta chain) was observed in a study of blood T cells in healthy people across ages. General observations from the study: As naive T cell percentage varied, TCR beta diversity correlated strongly with it. Older age went with lower TCR beta diversity per million T cells, in a roughly linear way.

Peripheral blood from each donor was collected in a volume of 8.5 to 10 milliliters. Isolating PBMCs gave at least 6 million of these cells per sample. This clonotype was seen a handful of times. Its antigen is still unknown. Combining a sample-barcoded 5' primer with a J-beta primer mix, a second PCR ran for about 6 to 12 cycles. TCRdb ran MiXCR on the 5' RACE reads and lists one entry per CDR3 protein. The sample yields fewer than 2,000,000 distinct CDR3 sequences, about two fifths seen once. The CDR3 runs to 15 residues. The V gene's germline CDR1 is DFQATT and CDR2 SNEGSKA (reference sequence). The V end was cut by 5 bases, the J end by 4 bases, with 21 bases between.

Sequences were obtained from blood. The V and J genes are TRBV20-1 and TRBJ2-7; either TRBD1 or TRBD2 may fit D (7 bases each). This TCR came from a human donor in good health. CDR3 DNA: TGCAGTGCTGAGCGGGGACAAGGGGGCCAATACGAGCAGTACTTC. This sequence encodes CSAERGQGGQYEQYF.